The rows below give T cell receptor beta chains drawn from one sample of a study of T cells in Graves' hyperthyroidism and ophthalmopathy. Via MiXCR, TCRdb re-called the multiplex PCR reads, giving one row per CDR3 protein. The sample holds roughly 500,000 distinct CDR3 sequences; around 43% are singletons and the top ten take about 43%. The sequencing sample was made of peripheral blood or thyroid tissue (not recorded which). Every receptor here comes from an adult woman with Graves' disease, either hyperthyroidism or ophthalmopathy (not recorded which). Both conserved end residues are part of each CDR3. D genes are given only for firm matches. A clone size is listed for some rows: how often the clone was seen (once, few, many), or a class if it is expanded.

DNA: TGTGCCAGCAGCGTAAAGGGAACAGATACGCAGTATTTT; CDR3: CASSVKGTDTQYF; V: TRBV9; D: .; J: TRBJ2-3; size: .
DNA: TGTGCCAGCAGTGACCTGACAGGGAACTATGGCTACACCTTC; CDR3: CASSDLTGNYGYTF; V: TRBV6-5; D: TRBD1; J: TRBJ1-2; size: .
DNA: TGTGCCAGCAGTGTTGCAGGGAACTATGGCTACACCTTC; CDR3: CASSVAGNYGYTF; V: TRBV2; D: .; J: TRBJ1-2; size: many
DNA: TGCAGTGCTAACAACCCTGGGATCGCTGAAGCTTTCTTT; CDR3: CSANNPGIAEAFF; V: TRBV20-1; D: .; J: TRBJ1-1; size: many
DNA: TGTGCCAGCAGTTTGGGACTCCGCACCGGGGAGCTGTTTTTT; CDR3: CASSLGLRTGELFF; V: TRBV11-2; D: .; J: TRBJ2-2; size: many
DNA: TGTGCCAGCAGCCTATTAGCGGGGGAAGTATACGAGCAGTACTTC; CDR3: CASSLLAGEVYEQYF; V: TRBV7-2; D: TRBD2; J: TRBJ2-7; size: .
DNA: TGTGCCAGCAGTGAAAGTCCAGGGGGCATGGAGACCCAGTACTTC; CDR3: CASSESPGGMETQYF; V: TRBV6-1; D: TRBD1; J: TRBJ2-5; size: few
DNA: TGTGCCAGCAGTTACGGGGGGACAGTGAACACTGAAGCTTTCTTT; CDR3: CASSYGGTVNTEAFF; V: TRBV10-3; D: TRBD1; J: TRBJ1-1; size: .
DNA: TGCAGTGCTAGAGGAACAGGGTATTCACCCCTCCACTTT; CDR3: CSARGTGYSPLHF; V: TRBV20-1; D: .; J: TRBJ1-6; size: many
DNA: TGTGCCAGCAGCTCCGGAGGGGGGACAAACACTGAAGCTTTCTTT; CDR3: CASSSGGGTNTEAFF; V: TRBV7-8; D: .; J: TRBJ1-1; size: .
DNA: TGTGCCAGCAGCCCGTATGTATCCACTGAAGCTTTCTTT; CDR3: CASSPYVSTEAFF; V: TRBV14; D: .; J: TRBJ1-1; size: many
DNA: TGTGCCACAAGACAGCGGGCCGGGGCCAACGTCCTGACTTTC; CDR3: CATRQRAGANVLTF; V: TRBV19; D: .; J: TRBJ2-6; size: many
DNA: TGTGCCAGCAGCTTACCTCAGGCGGGGAAATACGAGCAGTACTTC; CDR3: CASSLPQAGKYEQYF; V: TRBV7-9; D: .; J: TRBJ2-7; size: many
DNA: TGTGCCAGCAATCCTAGCGGGGGGTTCTACGAGCAGTACTTC; CDR3: CASNPSGGFYEQYF; V: TRBV6-1; D: TRBD2; J: TRBJ2-7; size: .
DNA: TGCAGTGCCGTACTTGGGACAGTGGGATCACCCCTCCACTTT; CDR3: CSAVLGTVGSPLHF; V: TRBV20-1; D: TRBD1; J: TRBJ1-6; size: few
DNA: TGTGCCACCAGCAGAGATTTACAGGGGGAAGCTTCCTTT; CDR3: CATSRDLQGEASF; V: TRBV15; D: TRBD1; J: TRBJ1-1; size: once
DNA: TGTGCCAGCTCACCCAGAACAGGGGCTCTAATCTACGAGCAGTACTTC; CDR3: CASSPRTGALIYEQYF; V: TRBV18; D: TRBD1; J: TRBJ2-7; size: .
DNA: TGTGCCAGTACTGACAGGGTGGGAATTGGCTACACCTTC; CDR3: CASTDRVGIGYTF; V: TRBV19; D: TRBD1; J: TRBJ1-2; size: .
DNA: TGTGCCATCAGTGGGGCAGGGTCGGGTTCACCCCTCCACTTT; CDR3: CAISGAGSGSPLHF; V: TRBV10-3; D: .; J: TRBJ1-6; size: few
DNA: TGTGCCAGCAGCTTGGAACCGGGAACCTACGAGCAGTACTTC; CDR3: CASSLEPGTYEQYF; V: TRBV5-4; D: .; J: TRBJ2-7; size: many
DNA: TGTGCCAGCAGCTTACTGGATCGTCAGCCCCAGCATTTT; CDR3: CASSLLDRQPQHF; V: TRBV7-8; D: .; J: TRBJ1-5; size: .
DNA: TGTGCCAGCAGCCCACTGACAGGGGAGGCTGGCTACACCTTC; CDR3: CASSPLTGEAGYTF; V: TRBV7-2; D: TRBD1; J: TRBJ1-2; size: .
DNA: TGTGCCAGCAGCTTGAGGACAGGAAGTAATGAAAAACTGTTTTTT; CDR3: CASSLRTGSNEKLFF; V: TRBV7-2; D: TRBD1; J: TRBJ1-4; size: .
DNA: TGCAGCGTTCAGGGACAGGGGACAGAGACCCAGTACTTC; CDR3: CSVQGQGTETQYF; V: TRBV29-1; D: TRBD1; J: TRBJ2-5; size: few
DNA: TGTGCCAGCAGCCAAGTCGAGGAGAATAACTATGGCTACACCTTC; CDR3: CASSQVEENNYGYTF; V: TRBV25-1; D: .; J: TRBJ1-2; size: .
DNA: TGCAGTGCTAGAGATTTGAGTGGAGAGACCCAGTACTTC; CDR3: CSARDLSGETQYF; V: TRBV20-1; D: .; J: TRBJ2-5; size: many
DNA: TGCAGCGTAAGGGCTAGCGGAGGGGACGAGCAGTACTTC; CDR3: CSVRASGGDEQYF; V: TRBV29-1; D: TRBD2; J: TRBJ2-7; size: .
DNA: TGTGCCAGCAAGAGGGAGGCGGGCGGGGAGCTGTTTTTT; CDR3: CASKREAGGELFF; V: TRBV25-1; D: .; J: TRBJ2-2; size: .
DNA: TGTGCCTCCAGGGACAGGGTCTACTATGGCTACACCTTC; CDR3: CASRDRVYYGYTF; V: TRBV30; D: TRBD1; J: TRBJ1-2; size: .